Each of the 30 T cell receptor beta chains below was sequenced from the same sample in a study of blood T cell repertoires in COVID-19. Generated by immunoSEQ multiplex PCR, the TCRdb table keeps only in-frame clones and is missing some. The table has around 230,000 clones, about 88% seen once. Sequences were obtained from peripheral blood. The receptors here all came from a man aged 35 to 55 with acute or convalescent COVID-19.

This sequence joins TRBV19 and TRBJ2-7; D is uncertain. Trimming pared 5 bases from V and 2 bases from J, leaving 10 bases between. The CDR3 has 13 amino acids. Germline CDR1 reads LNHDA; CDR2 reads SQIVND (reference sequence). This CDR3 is CASSAQLAYEQYF. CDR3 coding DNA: TGTGCCAGTAGTGCACAGCTCGCCTACGAGCAGTACTTC.

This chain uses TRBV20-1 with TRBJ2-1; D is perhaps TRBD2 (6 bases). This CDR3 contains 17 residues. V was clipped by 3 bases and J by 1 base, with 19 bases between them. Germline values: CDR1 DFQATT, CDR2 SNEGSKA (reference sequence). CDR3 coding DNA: TGCAGTGCTAGTGGCCCGTCAGGAGGGAGTTCCTACAATGAGCAGTTCTTC. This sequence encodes CSASGPSGGSSYNEQFF.

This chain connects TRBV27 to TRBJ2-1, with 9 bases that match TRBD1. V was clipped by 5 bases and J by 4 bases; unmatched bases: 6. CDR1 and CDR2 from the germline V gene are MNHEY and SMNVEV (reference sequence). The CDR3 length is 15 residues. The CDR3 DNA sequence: TGTGCCAGCAGTGCCGGACAGGGGCTATACAATGAGCAGTTCTTC. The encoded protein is CASSAGQGLYNEQFF.

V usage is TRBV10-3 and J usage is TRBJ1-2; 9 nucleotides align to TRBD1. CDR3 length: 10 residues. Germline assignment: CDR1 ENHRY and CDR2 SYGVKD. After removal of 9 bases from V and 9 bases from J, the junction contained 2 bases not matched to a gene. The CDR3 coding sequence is TGTGCCATAGGGACAGGGCGCTACACCTTC. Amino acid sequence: CAIGTGRYTF.

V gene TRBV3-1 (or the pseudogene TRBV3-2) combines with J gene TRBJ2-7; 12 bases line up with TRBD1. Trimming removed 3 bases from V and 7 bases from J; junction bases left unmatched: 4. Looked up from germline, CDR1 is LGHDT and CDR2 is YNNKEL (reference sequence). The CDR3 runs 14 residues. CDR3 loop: CASSQGQGAGEQYF. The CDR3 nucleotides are TGTGCCAGCAGCCAGGGACAGGGGGCCGGGGAGCAGTACTTC.

This chain's CDR3 is CASSQDRDRGRTNTGELFF. As DNA, the CDR3 is TGTGCCAGCAGCCAAGATCGGGACAGGGGGCGTACCAACACCGGGGAGCTGTTTTTT. The chain combines TRBV3-1 (or the pseudogene TRBV3-2) with TRBJ2-2; 12 positions agree with TRBD1. The CDR3 consists of 19 residues. V shed 0 bases and J 2 bases; nucleotides not matched to a gene: 7. The germline V gene has CDR1 LGHDT and CDR2 YNNKEL (reference sequence).

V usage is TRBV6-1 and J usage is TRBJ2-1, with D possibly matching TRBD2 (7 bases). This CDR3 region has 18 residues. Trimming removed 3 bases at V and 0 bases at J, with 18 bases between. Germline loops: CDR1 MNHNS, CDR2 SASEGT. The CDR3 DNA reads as TGTGCCAGCAGTGACGCCATGGGCGGGGGCAGCTCCTACAATGAGCAGTTCTTC. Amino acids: CASSDAMGGGSSYNEQFF.

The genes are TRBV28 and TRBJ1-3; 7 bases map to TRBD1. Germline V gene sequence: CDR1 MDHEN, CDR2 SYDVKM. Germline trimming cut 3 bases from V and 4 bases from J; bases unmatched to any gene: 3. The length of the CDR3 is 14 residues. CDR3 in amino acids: CASSFRGQGNTIYF. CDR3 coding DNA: TGTGCCAGCAGTTTCAGGGGACAGGGAAACACCATATATTTT.

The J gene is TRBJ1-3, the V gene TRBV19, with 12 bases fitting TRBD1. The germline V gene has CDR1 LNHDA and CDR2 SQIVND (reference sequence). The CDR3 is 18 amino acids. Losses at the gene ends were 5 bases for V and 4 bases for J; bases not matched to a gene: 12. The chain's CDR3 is CASSPIPGQGASGNTIYF. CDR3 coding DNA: TGTGCCAGTAGTCCTATACCGGGACAGGGGGCATCAGGAAACACCATATATTTT.

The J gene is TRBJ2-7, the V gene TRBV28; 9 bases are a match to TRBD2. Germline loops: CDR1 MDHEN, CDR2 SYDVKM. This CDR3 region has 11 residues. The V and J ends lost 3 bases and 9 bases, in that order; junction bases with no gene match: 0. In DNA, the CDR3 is TGTGCCAGCAGTTTGCGGGAGGGGCAGTACTTC. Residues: CASSLREGQYF.

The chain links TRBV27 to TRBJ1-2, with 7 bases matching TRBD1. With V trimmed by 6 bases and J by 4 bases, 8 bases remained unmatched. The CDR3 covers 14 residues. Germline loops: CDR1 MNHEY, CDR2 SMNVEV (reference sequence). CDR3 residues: CASRRTGLAYGYTF. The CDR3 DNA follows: TGTGCCAGCAGGCGGACAGGTTTAGCCTATGGCTACACCTTC.

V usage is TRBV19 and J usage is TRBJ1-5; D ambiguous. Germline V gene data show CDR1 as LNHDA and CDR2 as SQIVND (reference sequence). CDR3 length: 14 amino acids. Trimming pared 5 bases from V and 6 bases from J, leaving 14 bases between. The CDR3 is CASSGGSSFQPQHF. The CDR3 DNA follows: TGTGCCAGTAGTGGAGGGTCATCGTTTCAGCCCCAGCATTTT.

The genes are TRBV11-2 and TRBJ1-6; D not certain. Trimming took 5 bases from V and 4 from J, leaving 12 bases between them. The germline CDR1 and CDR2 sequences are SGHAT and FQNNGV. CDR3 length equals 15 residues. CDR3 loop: CASSAPGEYNSPLHF. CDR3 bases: TGTGCCAGCAGCGCGCCCGGGGAGTATAATTCACCCCTCCACTTT.

CDR3 loop: CASSQVSRSGNTIYF. In nucleotides, the CDR3 is TGTGCCAGCAGCCAAGTATCCCGCTCTGGAAACACCATATATTTT. The chain carries TRBV3-1 (or the pseudogene TRBV3-2) and TRBJ1-3; D ambiguous. Trimming removed 1 base from V and 0 bases from J, with 7 bases in between. Per germline, CDR1 LGHDT and CDR2 YNNKEL (reference sequence). CDR3 size: 15 residues.

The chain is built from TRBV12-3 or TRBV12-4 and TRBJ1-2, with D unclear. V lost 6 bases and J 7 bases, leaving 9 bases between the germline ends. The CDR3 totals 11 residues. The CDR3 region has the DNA TGTGCCAGCAGCCAGGAATCTGGCTACACCTTC. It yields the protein CASSQESGYTF.

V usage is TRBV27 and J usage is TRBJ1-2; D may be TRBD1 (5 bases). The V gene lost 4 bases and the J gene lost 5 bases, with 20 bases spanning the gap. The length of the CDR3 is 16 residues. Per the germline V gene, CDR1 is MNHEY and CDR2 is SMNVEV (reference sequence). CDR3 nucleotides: TGTGCCAGCAGTTCTCGATCCGAACCCGGGGGATATGGCTACACCTTC. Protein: CASSSRSEPGGYGYTF.

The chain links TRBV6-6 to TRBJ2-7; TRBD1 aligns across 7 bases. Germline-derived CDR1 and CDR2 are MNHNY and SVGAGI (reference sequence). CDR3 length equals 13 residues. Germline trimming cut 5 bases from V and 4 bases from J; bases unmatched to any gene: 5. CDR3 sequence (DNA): TGTGCCAGCAGTAGACAGGGTCTGTACGAGCAGTACTTC. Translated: CASSRQGLYEQYF.

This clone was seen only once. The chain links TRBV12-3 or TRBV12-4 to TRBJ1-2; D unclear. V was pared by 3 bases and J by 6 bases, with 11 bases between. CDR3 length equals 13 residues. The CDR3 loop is CASSFSQVHGYTF. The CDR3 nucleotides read TGTGCCAGCAGTTTCTCTCAGGTCCATGGCTACACCTTC.

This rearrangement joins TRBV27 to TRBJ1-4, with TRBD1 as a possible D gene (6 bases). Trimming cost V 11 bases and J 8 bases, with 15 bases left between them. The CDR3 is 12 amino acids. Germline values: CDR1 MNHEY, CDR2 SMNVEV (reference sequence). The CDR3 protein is CACGQRREKLFF. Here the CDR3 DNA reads TGTGCCTGCGGACAGAGGCGGGAAAAACTGTTTTTT. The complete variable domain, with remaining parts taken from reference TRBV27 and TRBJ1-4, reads EAQVTQNPRYLITVTGKKLTVTCSQNMNHEYMSWYRQDPGLGLRQIYYSMNVEVTDKGDVPEGYKVSRKEKRNFPLILESPSPNQTSLYFCACGQRREKLFFGSGTQLSVL.

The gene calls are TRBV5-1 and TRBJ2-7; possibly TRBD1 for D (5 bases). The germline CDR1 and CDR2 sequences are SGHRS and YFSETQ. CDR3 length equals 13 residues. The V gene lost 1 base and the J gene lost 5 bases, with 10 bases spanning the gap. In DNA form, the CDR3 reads TGCGCCAGCAGCTTGACAGGTAGCAACGAGCAGTACTTC. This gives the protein CASSLTGSNEQYF.

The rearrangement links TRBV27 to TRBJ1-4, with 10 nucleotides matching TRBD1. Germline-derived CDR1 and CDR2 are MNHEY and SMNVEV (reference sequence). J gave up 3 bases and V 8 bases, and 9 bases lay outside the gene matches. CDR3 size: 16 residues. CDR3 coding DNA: TGTGCCAGCGGTGTAGGGACAGGGGCACCTAATGAAAAACTGTTTTTT. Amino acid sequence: CASGVGTGAPNEKLFF.

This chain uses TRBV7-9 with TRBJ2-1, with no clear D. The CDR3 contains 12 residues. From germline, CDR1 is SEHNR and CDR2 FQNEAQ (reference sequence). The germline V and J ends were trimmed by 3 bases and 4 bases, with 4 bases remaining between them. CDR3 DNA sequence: TGTGCCAGCAGCTTCTCTTACAATGAGCAGTTCTTC. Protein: CASSFSYNEQFF.

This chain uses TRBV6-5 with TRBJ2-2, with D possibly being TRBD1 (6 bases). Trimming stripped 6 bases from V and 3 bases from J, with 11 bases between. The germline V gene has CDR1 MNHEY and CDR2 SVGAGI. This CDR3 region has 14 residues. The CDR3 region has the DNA TGTGCCAGCAGGTGGACAGTTGACACCGGGGAGCTGTTTTTT. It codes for CASRWTVDTGELFF.

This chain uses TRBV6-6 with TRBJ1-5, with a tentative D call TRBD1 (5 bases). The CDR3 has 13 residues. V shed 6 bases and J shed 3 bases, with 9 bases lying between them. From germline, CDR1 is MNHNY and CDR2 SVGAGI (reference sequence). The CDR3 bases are TGTGCCAGCAGAAACAGGTTCAATCAGCCCCAGCATTTT. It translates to CASRNRFNQPQHF.

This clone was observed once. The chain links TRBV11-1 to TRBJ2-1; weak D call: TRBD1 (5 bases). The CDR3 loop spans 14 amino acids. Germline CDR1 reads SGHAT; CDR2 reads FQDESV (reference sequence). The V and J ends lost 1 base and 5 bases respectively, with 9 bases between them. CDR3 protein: CASSLVLQDNEQFF. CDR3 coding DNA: TGTGCCAGCAGCTTAGTTTTACAGGACAATGAGCAGTTCTTC.

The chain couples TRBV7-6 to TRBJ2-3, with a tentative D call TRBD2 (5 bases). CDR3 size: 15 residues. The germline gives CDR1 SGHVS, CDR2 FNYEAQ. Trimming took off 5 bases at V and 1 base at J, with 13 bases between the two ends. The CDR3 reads CASSRAGLRTDTQYF. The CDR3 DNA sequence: TGTGCCAGCAGCAGGGCCGGACTTCGCACAGATACGCAGTATTTT.

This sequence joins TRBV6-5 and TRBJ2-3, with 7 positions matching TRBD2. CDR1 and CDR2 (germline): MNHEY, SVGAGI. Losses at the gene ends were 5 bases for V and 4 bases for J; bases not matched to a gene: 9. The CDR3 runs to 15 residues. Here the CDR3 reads CASSPLGGSSDTQYF. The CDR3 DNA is TGTGCCAGCAGTCCCCTAGGCGGGAGCTCAGATACGCAGTATTTT.

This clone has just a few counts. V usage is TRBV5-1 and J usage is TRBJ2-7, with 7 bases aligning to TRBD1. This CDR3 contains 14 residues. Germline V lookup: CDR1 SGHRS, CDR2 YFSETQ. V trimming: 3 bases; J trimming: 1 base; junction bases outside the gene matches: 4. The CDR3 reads CASSSYRGSYEQYF. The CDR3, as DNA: TGCGCCAGCAGCTCTTACAGGGGTTCCTACGAGCAGTACTTC.

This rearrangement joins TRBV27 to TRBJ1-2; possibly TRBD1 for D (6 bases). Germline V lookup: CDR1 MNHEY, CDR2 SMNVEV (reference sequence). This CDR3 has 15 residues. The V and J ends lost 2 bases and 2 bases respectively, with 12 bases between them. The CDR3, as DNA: TGTGCCAGCAGTTTAAAATGGACAGCGAACTATGGCTACACCTTC. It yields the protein CASSLKWTANYGYTF.

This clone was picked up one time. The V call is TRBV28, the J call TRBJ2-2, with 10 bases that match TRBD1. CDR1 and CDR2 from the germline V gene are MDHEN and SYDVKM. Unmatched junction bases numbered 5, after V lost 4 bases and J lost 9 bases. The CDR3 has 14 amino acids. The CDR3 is CASSSRDRGWELFF. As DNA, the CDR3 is TGTGCCAGCAGTTCCCGGGACAGGGGTTGGGAGCTGTTTTTT.